This T cell receptor (beta chain) appears in the sequencing data of a study of blood T cells in healthy people across ages. A few counts support this clonotype. The antigen is unknown. Study-level findings and limits: Compared with aged donors, long-lived donors showed fewer expanded clones, suggesting selection.

Germline V gene sequence: CDR1 SQVTM, CDR2 ANQGSEA. Trimming took 0 bases from V and 6 from J, leaving 5 bases between them. The CDR3 spans 11 residues. A second PCR, run for about 6 to 12 cycles, used a sample-barcoded 5' primer plus a J-beta primer mix. In TCRdb, the 5' RACE reads were re-called with MiXCR into one record per CDR3 protein. The sample includes around 1,500,000 distinct CDR3 sequences, about 28% of them seen just once. The receptor was isolated from a woman aged 25-40 years in good health. The sample consisted of blood. The genes are TRBV29-1 and TRBJ1-2; D is unclear. Here the CDR3 DNA reads TGCAGCGTTGAAGATCCTGATGGCTACACCTTC. Its protein is CSVEDPDGYTF.